This T cell receptor beta chain derives from a study of cytomegalovirus exposure and HLA in healthy donors. Overall study: Approximately 80 million unique TCRs, all from HLA-typed donors, were included in an early release of the data.

About this clone itself: Its antigen is undetermined.

PCR employed 60 Vbeta and 13 Jbeta primers. As handled by the study authors: A follow-up analysis tallied 70 million to 80 million unique TCR beta chains, roughly 11 million shared. Assay used: immunoSEQ multiplex PCR; TCRdb lists only in-frame clones, some missing. The DNA gave D and trimming, while V, J and clone size come from that table. The table has more than 90,000 clones, about four fifths seen once. Whole-study results and caveats: A later analysis reportedly found fewer N-insertions in an Asian-associated ancestry cluster than the roughly 670-donor mean. TCR sequences were mostly rare, though some public TCRs occurred in many donors.

Germline-derived CDR1 and CDR2 are SNHLY and FYNNEI. The CDR3 has 12 amino acids. Trimming stripped 4 bases from V and 8 bases from J, with 8 bases between. The source material was PBMCs. The J gene is TRBJ1-4, the V gene TRBV2; tentative D call: TRBD1 (5 bases). This clonotype originated in a man aged 30-40 years in good health and CMV-seropositive. CDR3 in amino acids: CASSGGLEKLFF. CDR3 bases: TGTGCCAGCAGTGGGGGCTTAGAAAAACTGTTTTTT. The full variable domain, completed using reference TRBV2 and TRBJ1-4, is EPEVTQTPSHQVTQMGQEVILRCVPISNHLYFYWYRQILGQKVEFLVSFYNNEISEKSEIFDDQFSVERPDGSNFTLKIRSTKLEDSAMYFCASSGGLEKLFFGSGTQLSVL.